Presented here are 18 T cell receptor beta chains from one specimen sequenced in a study of OX40 agonist ivuxolimab in advanced cancers. Profiled with immunoSEQ multiplex PCR; TCRdb holds only in-frame clones, not every one. The table has some 35,000 clones, 60% to 85% seen once. The material was CD4+ or CD8+ T cells sorted from blood, obtained in a trial of the OX40 agonist ivuxolimab. All receptors come from an adult with an advanced solid tumor such as melanoma, head and neck, liver or kidney cancer.

This clone was detected a few times. The V gene is TRBV11-2, the J gene TRBJ1-1, with D unresolved. V dropped 4 bases and J dropped 4 bases, with 13 bases sitting between them. Germline-derived CDR1 and CDR2 are SGHAT and FQNNGV. This CDR3 has 14 amino acids. CDR3 DNA sequence: TGTGCCAGCAGCTCGCTCCCGTCGGGCACTGAAGCTTTCTTT. Amino acid sequence: CASSSLPSGTEAFF. Looking up the rest from reference TRBV11-2 and TRBJ1-1 gives the full variable domain: EAGVAQSPRYKIIEKRQSVAFWCNPISGHATLYWYQQILGQGPKLLIQFQNNGVVDDSQLPKDRFSAERLKGVDSTLKIQPAKLEDSAVYLCASSSLPSGTEAFFGQGTRLTVV.

This clone was counted a few times. The chain employs TRBV2 and TRBJ1-1; D unclear. CDR1 and CDR2 from the germline V gene are SNHLY and FYNNEI. V lost 2 bases and J 3 bases, leaving 7 bases between the germline ends. The CDR3 is made up of 13 amino acids. CDR3 nucleotide sequence: TGTGCCAGCAGTGAATCCGGGTACACTGAAGCTTTCTTT. It is translated as CASSESGYTEAFF.

The chain carries TRBV30 and TRBJ1-5; D gene uncertain. Trimming took off 2 bases at V and 6 bases at J, with 14 bases between the two ends. Germline V lookup: CDR1 GTSNPN, CDR2 SVGIG (reference sequence). This CDR3 is built from 14 residues. The CDR3 protein is CAWSKGTVLQPQHF. CDR3 coding DNA: TGTGCCTGGAGTAAGGGCACAGTACTTCAGCCCCAGCATTTT.

V and J are TRBV29-1 and TRBJ2-1, with 8 bases fitting TRBD2. CDR1 is SQVTM and CDR2 is ANQGSEA in the germline V gene. The CDR3 is made up of 13 amino acids. The ends lost 7 bases at V and 4 bases at J; junction bases unmatched: 6. The CDR3 DNA reads TGCAGCGGACGGGCTAGCGGGTACAATGAGCAGTTCTTC. Its translation is CSGRASGYNEQFF.

J is TRBJ2-6 and V is TRBV4-3; tentatively, D is TRBD1 or TRBD2 (5 bases each). V was trimmed by 0 bases and J by 2 bases, leaving 14 bases between them. The CDR3 has 18 amino acids. CDR1 is LGHNA, CDR2 YSLEER, per germline. The CDR3 reads CASSQDDSGRAGANVLTF. The CDR3 nucleotides are TGCGCCAGCAGCCAAGACGATTCAGGGAGAGCTGGGGCCAACGTCCTGACTTTC.

This clone was detected only a few times. V and J are TRBV5-4 and TRBJ2-1; D may be TRBD1 (6 bases). Germline V gene sequence: CDR1 SGHNT, CDR2 YYREEE (reference sequence). Trimming removed 4 bases from V and 4 bases from J, with 18 bases in between. The CDR3 length is 16 residues. CDR3 residues: CASSHTGTPPYNEQFF. CDR3 DNA sequence: TGTGCCAGCAGCCATACAGGGACACCCCCTTACAATGAGCAGTTCTTC. Filled out from reference TRBV5-4 and TRBJ2-1, the complete variable domain reads ETGVTQSPTHLIKTRGQQVTLRCSSQSGHNTVSWYQQALGQGPQFIFQYYREEENGRGNFPPRFSGLQFPNYSSELNVNALELDDSALYLCASSHTGTPPYNEQFFGPGTRLTVL.

This chain uses TRBV15 with TRBJ2-2; TRBD2 might be the D (6 bases). CDR1 and CDR2 (germline): LNHNV, YYDKDF (reference sequence). V was clipped by 5 bases and J by 0 bases, with 16 bases between them. The CDR3 runs to 17 residues. The CDR3 DNA sequence: TGTGCCACCAGCCCAGAGAGGGGCGGGGCGAACACCGGGGAGCTGTTTTTT. Amino acid sequence: CATSPERGGANTGELFF.

By share, this clone counts as medium-sized (0.01 to 0.1%). The chain is built from TRBV6-1 and TRBJ2-3; D uncertain. Between the trimmed V and J ends, which lost 7 bases and 1 base, there was a span of 15 bases. CDR3 size: 15 residues. Germline V CDR1 and CDR2: MNHNS, SASEGT. The CDR3 nucleotides are TGTGCCAGCACCCGGTCCTTTGGGGGCACAGATACGCAGTATTTT. Protein sequence: CASTRSFGGTDTQYF.

The genes are TRBV7-9 and TRBJ1-3, with 9 bases lining up with TRBD1. CDR1 and CDR2 (germline): SEHNR, FQNEAQ (reference sequence). The CDR3 loop spans 16 amino acids. With 5 bases clipped from V and 4 bases from J, the junction kept 9 bases outside the gene matches. The CDR3 reads CASSRGQGIEGNTIYF. CDR3 nucleotides: TGTGCCAGCAGCCGGGGACAGGGAATCGAGGGAAACACCATATATTTT.

The rearrangement joins TRBV15 to TRBJ2-7, with D perhaps assigned TRBD1 or TRBD2 (6 bases each). Germline V gene sequence: CDR1 LNHNV, CDR2 YYDKDF (reference sequence). The CDR3 loop spans 17 amino acids. The V gene lost 0 bases and the J gene lost 7 bases, with 22 bases spanning the gap. The CDR3 spells CATSRDGSSRGGGEQYF. The CDR3 DNA reads TGTGCCACCAGCAGAGATGGTTCTTCCAGGGGAGGAGGGGAGCAGTACTTC.

The chain couples TRBV7-2 to TRBJ2-4; D possibly corresponds to TRBD1 (6 bases). Trimming pared 5 bases from V and 8 bases from J, leaving 16 bases between. CDR3 length equals 14 residues. Germline CDR1 is SGHTA and CDR2 is FQGNSA. CDR3 amino acids: CASSRDRSSYIQYF. Here the CDR3 DNA reads TGTGCCAGCAGCCGAGACAGGTCGTCGTACATTCAGTACTTC.

The chain has TRBV7-9 and TRBJ2-1; a weak D match, TRBD2 (7 bases). The CDR3 consists of 16 residues. The germline V gene encodes CDR1 SEHNR and CDR2 FQNEAQ (reference sequence). Trimming stripped 8 bases from V and 9 bases from J, with 26 bases between. Here the CDR3 reads CASRRSGAGVGGEQFF. The CDR3 DNA follows: TGTGCCAGCCGACGATCGGGGGCGGGGGTCGGAGGTGAGCAGTTCTTC.

The genes are TRBV5-1 and TRBJ1-1; 7 nucleotides match TRBD1. Germline loops: CDR1 SGHRS, CDR2 YFSETQ. Trimming removed 6 bases from V and 2 bases from J; junction bases left unmatched: 16. The CDR3 has 17 residues. Written as DNA, the CDR3 is TGCGCCAGCATCCCCTCCGGGACAGTAAATCCCAACACTGAAGCTTTCTTT. Translated: CASIPSGTVNPNTEAFF.

The chain carries TRBV27 and TRBJ2-7; 12 bases are shared with TRBD2. The J segment lost 1 base and the V segment lost 5 bases, leaving 6 bases of the junction unmatched. The CDR3 spans 16 residues. Germline V CDR1 and CDR2: MNHEY, SMNVEV (reference sequence). The CDR3 region is CASSPPGLAGSYEQYF. CDR3 DNA: TGTGCCAGCAGTCCCCCCGGACTAGCGGGGTCCTACGAGCAGTACTTC.

The V call is TRBV9, the J call TRBJ2-1; D assignment may be TRBD1 or TRBD2 (7 bases each). The CDR3 has 13 residues. Trimming cost V 9 bases and J 8 bases, with 18 bases left between them. Germline lookup yields CDR1 SGDLS and CDR2 YYNGEE. CDR3 nucleotide sequence: TGTGCCACGGTAGGGGGAGGGGGCGATGAGCAGTTCTTC. Its translation: CATVGGGGDEQFF.

Only one count was recorded for this clone. The chain recombines TRBV6-5 with TRBJ2-7; 9 bases are a match to TRBD1. CDR3 length: 15 residues. The germline V gene has CDR1 MNHEY and CDR2 SVGAGI. V lost 0 bases, J lost 2 bases, and 2 bases stayed unmatched. The CDR3, as DNA: TGTGCCAGCAGTTACTCGCGGACAGGGGCCTACGAGCAGTACTTC. Amino acid sequence: CASSYSRTGAYEQYF.

The chain has TRBV30 and TRBJ2-5; TRBD2 matches 12 bases. V lost 5 bases, J lost 9 bases, and 13 bases stayed unmatched. CDR3 length: 15 residues. The V gene's germline CDR1 is GTSNPN and CDR2 SVGIG (reference sequence). CDR3 sequence: CAWALGLAGGRPQYF. Written as DNA, the CDR3 is TGTGCCTGGGCCCTCGGGCTAGCGGGAGGGCGACCCCAGTACTTC. Together with reference TRBV30 and TRBJ2-5, the CDR3 gives the full variable domain: SQTIHQWPATLVQPVGSPLSLECTVEGTSNPNLYWYRQAAGRGLQLLFYSVGIGQISSEVPQNLSASRPQDRQFILSSKKLLLSDSGFYLCAWALGLAGGRPQYFGPGTRLLVL.

The rearrangement joins TRBV7-6 to TRBJ1-5; the match to TRBD1 covers 8 bases. CDR3 size: 14 residues. The trim removed 5 bases at V and 6 bases at J, leaving 6 bases unmatched. Per the germline V gene, CDR1 is SGHVS and CDR2 is FNYEAQ. CDR3 in DNA: TGTGCCAGCAGCCTCGGACAGGGAAGTCAGCCCCAGCATTTT. The encoded protein is CASSLGQGSQPQHF.